The rows below give T cell receptor beta chains drawn from one sample of a study of T cell repertoires in cytomegalovirus infection. TCRdb processed the reads anew with MiXCR; each CDR3 protein has one entry. This table holds about 300,000 distinct CDR3 sequences, roughly a tenth found once. Input material: PBMCs. The receptors were sampled from a human donor in good health (CMV status not recorded). Some clones in this sample may be carry-over from other donors' samples. The CDR3 runs from the conserved cysteine through the conserved F or W. Each record gives: D gene, clone size, J gene, V gene, CDR3 protein, CDR3 DNA. The D gene is left open where the match is weak. Expanded clones are given a class, and other clones once, few, many or no size at all.

.,.,TRBJ2-5,TRBV18,CASSPGDQYF,TGTGCCAGCTCACCGGGGGACCAGTACTTC
TRBD2,many,TRBJ2-1,TRBV10-3,CAISGLGASGPSDEQFF,TGTGCCATCAGTGGGTTAGGGGCTAGCGGACCTTCGGATGAGCAGTTCTTC
.,many,TRBJ2-5,TRBV4-1,CASSQERTTLETQYF,TGCGCCAGCAGCCAAGAAAGGACTACACTAGAGACCCAGTACTTC
.,few,TRBJ2-1,TRBV12-5,CASGLGGGWDEQFF,TGTGCTAGTGGCCTTGGAGGGGGCTGGGATGAGCAGTTCTTC
.,.,TRBJ1-5,TRBV18,CASSGIVGNQPQHF,TGTGCCAGCTCAGGGATCGTGGGCAATCAGCCCCAGCATTTT
.,many,TRBJ1-1,TRBV7-9,CANPNTEAFF,TGTGCCAACCCGAACACTGAAGCTTTCTTT
TRBD2,many,TRBJ2-3,TRBV20-1,CSARDRASGAADTQYF,TGCAGTGCTAGAGATAGGGCTAGCGGGGCGGCAGATACGCAGTATTTT
.,once,TRBJ1-5,TRBV7-9,CASSLVGTNNQPQHF,TGTGCCAGCAGCTTAGTTGGGACGAACAATCAGCCCCAGCATTTT
.,many,TRBJ1-1,TRBV7-9,CASSLGGLRTEAFF,TGTGCCAGCAGCTTAGGGGGTCTGAGGACTGAAGCTTTCTTT
.,many,TRBJ1-2,TRBV7-9,CASSLTGRGLYGYTF,TGTGCCAGCAGTTTAACCGGGAGAGGACTTTATGGCTACACCTTC
TRBD1,many,TRBJ2-1,TRBV6-6,CASSSQGPNEQFF,TGTGCCAGCAGTTCACAGGGGCCCAATGAGCAGTTCTTC
TRBD1,few,TRBJ1-6,TRBV2,CASRDRDRGLSSYNSPLHF,TGTGCCAGCAGGGATCGGGACAGGGGCCTTAGCTCCTATAATTCACCCCTCCACTTT
.,many,TRBJ1-3,TRBV7-2,CASTAVRAGAGNTIYF,TGTGCCAGCACCGCGGTCAGGGCAGGGGCTGGAAACACCATATATTTT
TRBD1,many,TRBJ1-2,TRBV29-1,CSATGGTGYTF,TGCAGCGCCACAGGGGGAACTGGCTACACCTTC
.,many,TRBJ2-3,TRBV15,CASSGASTDTQYF,TGTGCCAGCTCGGGGGCGTCCACAGATACGCAGTATTTT
TRBD2,many,TRBJ2-1,TRBV7-2,CASSPTSGGLTYNEQFF,TGTGCCAGCAGCCCGACTAGCGGGGGGCTGACCTACAATGAGCAGTTCTTC
TRBD1,many,TRBJ2-5,TRBV25-1,CASSEVGQGKETQYF,TGTGCCAGCAGTGAAGTAGGACAGGGAAAAGAGACCCAGTACTTC
TRBD1,many,TRBJ1-2,TRBV6-5,CASSRGTGVRANYGYTF,TGTGCCAGCAGTCGCGGGACAGGGGTTAGGGCTAACTATGGCTACACCTTC
.,many,TRBJ1-2,TRBV28,CASSPDPGGYGYTF,TGTGCCAGCAGTCCCGATCCAGGAGGCTATGGCTACACCTTC
.,.,TRBJ2-2,TRBV28,CASWGPTGELFF,TGTGCCAGTTGGGGGCCCACCGGGGAGCTGTTTTTT
TRBD1,many,TRBJ1-5,TRBV7-9,CASSATGPNQPQHF,TGTGCCAGCAGCGCGACAGGGCCCAATCAGCCCCAGCATTTT
.,few,TRBJ2-7,TRBV12-5,CASARDSEPYEQYF,TGTGCTAGTGCCAGGGACTCGGAGCCCTACGAGCAGTACTTC
TRBD2,.,TRBJ2-5,TRBV2,CASSELAGGGTKETQYF,TGTGCCAGCAGTGAACTAGCGGGCGGGGGGACCAAAGAGACCCAGTACTTC
TRBD1,many,TRBJ2-2,TRBV28,CASWDRGQGELFF,TGTGCCAGCTGGGACAGGGGGCAAGGGGAGCTGTTTTTT
TRBD2,.,TRBJ2-1,TRBV6-5,CASSSIAGPDYNEQFF,TGTGCCAGCAGTTCCATAGCGGGGCCCGACTACAATGAGCAGTTCTTC
.,.,TRBJ2-6,TRBV19,CASTNRVSGANVLTF,TGTGCCAGTACCAACAGGGTGTCTGGGGCCAACGTCCTGACTTTC
.,.,TRBJ1-1,TRBV20-1,CSASSGRGRYGEAFF,TGCAGTGCTAGTTCGGGTCGGGGGAGGTATGGTGAAGCTTTCTTT
.,many,TRBJ2-1,TRBV19,CASREGQRGNEQFF,TGTGCCAGTAGGGAGGGCCAAAGGGGGAATGAGCAGTTCTTC
.,many,TRBJ2-1,TRBV5-5,CASSRQTQGDEQFF,TGTGCCAGCAGCCGGCAGACACAGGGCGATGAGCAGTTCTTC
.,many,TRBJ1-1,TRBV20-1,CSARAKGSTEAFF,TGCAGTGCTAGAGCGAAGGGGAGCACTGAAGCTTTCTTT
.,many,TRBJ2-6,TRBV15,CATSRDSFAGANVLTF,TGTGCCACCAGCAGAGATTCCTTTGCAGGGGCCAACGTCCTGACTTTC
TRBD1,.,TRBJ1-1,TRBV5-1,CASSQDRGPFTEAFF,TGCGCCAGCAGCCAAGACAGGGGGCCATTTACTGAAGCTTTCTTT
.,.,TRBJ1-1,TRBV20-1,CSAPTPMNTEAFF,TGCAGTGCTCCGACACCCATGAACACTGAAGCTTTCTTT
.,many,TRBJ2-1,TRBV10-3,CAIRASQDNEQFF,TGTGCCATCAGGGCTTCACAGGACAATGAGCAGTTCTTC
.,many,TRBJ1-5,TRBV2,CASSELAGAKQPQHF,TGTGCCAGCAGTGAGTTGGCAGGGGCCAAACAGCCCCAGCATTTT
.,many,TRBJ1-2,TRBV4-1,CASSQVPPVGCTF,TGCGCCAGCAGCCAAGTACCACCCGTCGGGTGCACCTTC
.,many,TRBJ2-3,TRBV6-6,CASSYSKETSTDTQYF,TGTGCCAGCAGTTACTCGAAGGAGACTAGCACAGATACGCAGTATTTT
.,.,TRBJ1-4,TRBV6-2/TRBV6-3,CASSYFPSTNEKLIF,TGTGCCAGCAGTTACTTCCCTTCAACTAATGAAAAACTGATTTTT
TRBD2,few,TRBJ2-1,TRBV5-1,CASSRTSGNYNEQFF,TGCGCCAGCAGCAGGACTAGCGGGAACTACAATGAGCAGTTCTTC
.,many,TRBJ2-3,TRBV11-3,CASSLEPGSTDTQYF,TGTGCCAGCAGCTTAGAACCAGGGAGCACAGATACGCAGTATTTT
.,few,TRBJ1-2,TRBV20-1,CSARNKYGYTF,TGCAGTGCTAGGAACAAATATGGCTACACCTTC
.,many,TRBJ2-3,TRBV12-3/TRBV12-4,CASISGQATDTQYF,TGTGCCAGCATTAGTGGGCAGGCCACAGATACGCAGTATTTT